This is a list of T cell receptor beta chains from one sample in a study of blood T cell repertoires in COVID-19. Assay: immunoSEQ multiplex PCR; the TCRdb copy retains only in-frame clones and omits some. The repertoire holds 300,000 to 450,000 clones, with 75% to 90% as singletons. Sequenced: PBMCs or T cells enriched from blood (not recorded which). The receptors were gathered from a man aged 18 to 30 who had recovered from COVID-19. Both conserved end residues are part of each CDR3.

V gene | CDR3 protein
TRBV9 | CASSVSAGYGYTF
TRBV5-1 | CASSLGTGGSMNTEAFF
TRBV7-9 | CAIKREGSYEQYF
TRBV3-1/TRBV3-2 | CASSQRGYGYTF
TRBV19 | CASTAWDRGVDEQFF
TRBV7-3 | CASSPSSGFYNEQFF
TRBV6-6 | CASSTYGAGGAYGYTF
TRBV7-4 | CASSLSRAWDCEQYF
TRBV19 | CASSTGLAGAWTGELFF
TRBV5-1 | CASSLDPGGLLEQFF
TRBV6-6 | CASTHRTGDGQPQHF